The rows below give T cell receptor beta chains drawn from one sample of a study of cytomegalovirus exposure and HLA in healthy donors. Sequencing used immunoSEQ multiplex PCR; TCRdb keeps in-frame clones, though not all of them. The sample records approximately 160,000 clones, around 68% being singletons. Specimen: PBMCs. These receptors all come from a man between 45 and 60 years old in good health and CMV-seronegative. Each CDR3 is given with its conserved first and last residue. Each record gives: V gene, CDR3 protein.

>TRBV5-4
CASSLAGDRVETQYF
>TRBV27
CASSPRTGGFEQYF
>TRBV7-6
CASSPGTANEKLFF
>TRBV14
CASSPLGGIGETQYF
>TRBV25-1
CASSRTGQPFTEAFF
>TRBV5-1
CASSLERLPNNEQFF
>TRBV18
CASSPGGRDYGYTF
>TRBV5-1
CASSRGPENTIYF
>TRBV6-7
CASSYPDKQSYEQYF
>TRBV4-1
CASSQTSREGGYTF
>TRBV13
CASSSSGWQASTDTQYF
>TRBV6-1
CASTWTSPGNTIYF
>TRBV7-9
CASSLAPGNEQFF
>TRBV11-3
CASSLRGGYEQYF
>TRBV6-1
CASSELAGGPGPSSYNEQFF
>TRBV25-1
CASSPPGGYGYTF
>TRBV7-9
CASGPWNSNTEAFF
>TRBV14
CASSTLTGDDGYTF
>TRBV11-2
CASSLRAGVTYEQYF
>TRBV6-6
CASSPRLAASYEQYF
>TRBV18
CASSPTTGGPTDTQYF
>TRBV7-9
CASSGPGGVTGNTIYF
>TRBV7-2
CASSPSRQGSYGYTF
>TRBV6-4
CASSEGLWNTEAFF
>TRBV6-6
CASINDRGTEAFF
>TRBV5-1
CASSGSEQETQYF
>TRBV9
CASSVGFGRGSDEQYF
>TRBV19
CASRTGDLATNEKLFF
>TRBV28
CASSFGTGTRTDTQYF
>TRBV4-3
CASSPFSGGPSTDTQYF
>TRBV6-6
CASTPSRGNNSPLHF
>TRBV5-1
CASSTGGVGPYEQYF
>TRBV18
CASSRPGGTQYF
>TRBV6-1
CASSELGAGNYGYTF
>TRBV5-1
CASSRTGVEQYF
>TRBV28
CASSDGPVTGELFF
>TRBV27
CASSPPGTRGKGTEAFF
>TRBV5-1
CASSSGGETQYF
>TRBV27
CASSHRGLAAETQYF
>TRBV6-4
CASRKSPGTGGSYEQYF
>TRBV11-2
CASSPTTGVNQPQHF
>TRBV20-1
CSASGDEQFF
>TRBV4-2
CASSQDPNRDSLAANYGYTF
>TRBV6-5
CASSYPTGANTGELFF
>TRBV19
CASSDRGNQPQHF
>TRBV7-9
CASSFGQGTNEKLFF
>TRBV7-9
CASSLARGQGRPRQHF
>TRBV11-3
CASSITPGLNPYNSPLHF
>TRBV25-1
CASSPGGPIGETQYF
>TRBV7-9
CASSPGQGGRESSYEQYF
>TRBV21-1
CASSKGGDRQPQHF
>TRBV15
CATSRVLSGGSYEQYF
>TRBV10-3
CAISDRLAGGLDTQYF
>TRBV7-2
CASSSGTGSRQPQHF
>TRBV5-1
CASSAGQPQDEQYF
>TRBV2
CASSVETAHEQFF
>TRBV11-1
CASSRVNEQFF